The 3 T cell receptor beta chains listed next were all sequenced from one sample in a study of T cells in Graves' hyperthyroidism and ophthalmopathy. What was amplified from RNA transcripts were TCR beta CDR3 regions. First-round RT-PCR targeting the TCR CDR3 was performed with the HTBI primer set. MiXCR, applied by TCRdb to the multiplex PCR reads, yields one record per CDR3 protein. The repertoire holds approximately 640,000 distinct CDR3 sequences, with about 45% as singletons. The source material was peripheral blood or thyroid tissue (not recorded which). The source is an adult man with Graves' disease, either hyperthyroidism or ophthalmopathy (not recorded which).

A few counts support this clonotype. V and J are TRBV15 and TRBJ1-6; D not certain. The germline V and J ends were trimmed by 1 base and 0 bases, with 10 bases remaining between them. Per the germline V gene, CDR1 is LNHNV and CDR2 is YYDKDF (reference sequence). The CDR3 runs 17 residues. The CDR3 DNA is TGTGCCACCAGCAGAGTTGCGGGCAGCTCCTATAATTCACCCCTCCACTTT. Its protein is CATSRVAGSSYNSPLHF.

This clonotype turned up a few times. The rearrangement joins TRBV12-3 or TRBV12-4 to TRBJ1-5; no clear D. The ends were cut back, 2 bases at V and 7 bases at J, with 9 bases in the middle. The CDR3 extends over 13 amino acids. The CDR3 is CASSLNAGQPQHF. The CDR3 nucleotides are TGTGCCAGCAGTTTAAATGCAGGCCAGCCCCAGCATTTT.

This chain links TRBV10-3 with TRBJ1-6; TRBD1 matches at 9 bases. The junction had 10 bases not matched to a gene; V was cut back by 7 bases and J by 9 bases. Germline loops: CDR1 ENHRY, CDR2 SYGVKD. The length of the CDR3 is 15 residues. CDR3 bases: TGTGCCATCAATGACAGGGGGGATTTAGGTTCACCCCTCCACTTT. Its translation is CAINDRGDLGSPLHF.